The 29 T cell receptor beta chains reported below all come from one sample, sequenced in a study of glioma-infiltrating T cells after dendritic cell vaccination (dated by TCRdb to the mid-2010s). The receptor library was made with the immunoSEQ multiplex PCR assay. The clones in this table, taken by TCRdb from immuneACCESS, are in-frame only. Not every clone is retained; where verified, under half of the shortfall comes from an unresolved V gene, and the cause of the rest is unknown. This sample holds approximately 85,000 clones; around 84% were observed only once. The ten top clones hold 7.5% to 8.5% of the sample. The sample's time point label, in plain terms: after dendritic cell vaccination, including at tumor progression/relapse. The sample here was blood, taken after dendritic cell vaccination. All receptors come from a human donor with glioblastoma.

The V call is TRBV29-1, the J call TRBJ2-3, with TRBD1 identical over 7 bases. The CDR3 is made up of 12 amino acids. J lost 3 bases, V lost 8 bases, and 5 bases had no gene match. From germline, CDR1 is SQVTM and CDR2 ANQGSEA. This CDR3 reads CSSMTGTDTQYF. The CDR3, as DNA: TGCAGCTCTATGACAGGGACAGATACGCAGTATTTT.

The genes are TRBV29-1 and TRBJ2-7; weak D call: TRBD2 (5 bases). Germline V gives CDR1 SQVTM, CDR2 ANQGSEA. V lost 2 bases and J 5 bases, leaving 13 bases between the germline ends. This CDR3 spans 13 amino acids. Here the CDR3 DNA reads TGCAGCGTTGAAACCCTTATGGGAGACGAGCAGTACTTC. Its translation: CSVETLMGDEQYF.

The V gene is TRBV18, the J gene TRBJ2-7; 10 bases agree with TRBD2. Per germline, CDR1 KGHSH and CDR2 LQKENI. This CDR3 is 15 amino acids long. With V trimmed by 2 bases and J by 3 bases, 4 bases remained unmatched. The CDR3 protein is CASSPSSSGSYEQYF. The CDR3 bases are TGTGCCAGCTCACCATCTTCTAGCGGGAGCTACGAGCAGTACTTC.

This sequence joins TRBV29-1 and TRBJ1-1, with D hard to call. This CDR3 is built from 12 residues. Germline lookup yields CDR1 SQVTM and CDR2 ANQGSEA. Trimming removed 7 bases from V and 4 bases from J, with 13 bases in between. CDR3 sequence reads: CSALPQATEAFF. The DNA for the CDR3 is TGCAGCGCCCTACCTCAGGCCACTGAAGCTTTCTTT.

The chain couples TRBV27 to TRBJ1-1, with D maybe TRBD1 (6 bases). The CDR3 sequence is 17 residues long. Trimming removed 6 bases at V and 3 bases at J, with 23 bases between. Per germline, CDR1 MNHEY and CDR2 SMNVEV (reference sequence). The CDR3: CASRPQPGEGRDTEAFF. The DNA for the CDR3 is TGTGCCAGCAGGCCCCAGCCAGGGGAGGGGAGGGACACTGAAGCTTTCTTT.

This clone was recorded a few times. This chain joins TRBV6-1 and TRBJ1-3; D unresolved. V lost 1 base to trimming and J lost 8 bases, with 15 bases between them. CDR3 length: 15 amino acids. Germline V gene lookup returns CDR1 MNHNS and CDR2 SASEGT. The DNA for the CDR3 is TGTGCCAGCAGTGAAGTCAGTTTAGGCGGCTACACCATATATTTT. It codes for CASSEVSLGGYTIYF.

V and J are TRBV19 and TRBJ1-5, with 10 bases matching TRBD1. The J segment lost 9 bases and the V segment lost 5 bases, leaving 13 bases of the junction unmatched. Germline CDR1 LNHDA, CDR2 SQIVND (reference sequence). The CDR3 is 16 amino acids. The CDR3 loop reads CASSPRDRGRPVPQHF. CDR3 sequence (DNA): TGTGCCAGTAGTCCCCGGGACAGGGGAAGACCGGTGCCCCAGCATTTT.

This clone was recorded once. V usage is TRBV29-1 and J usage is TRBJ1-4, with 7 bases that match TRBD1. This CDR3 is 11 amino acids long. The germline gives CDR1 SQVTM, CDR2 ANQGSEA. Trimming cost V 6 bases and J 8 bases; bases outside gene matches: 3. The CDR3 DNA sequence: TGCAGCGTCGGGACAGAGGAAAAACTGTTTTTT. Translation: CSVGTEEKLFF.

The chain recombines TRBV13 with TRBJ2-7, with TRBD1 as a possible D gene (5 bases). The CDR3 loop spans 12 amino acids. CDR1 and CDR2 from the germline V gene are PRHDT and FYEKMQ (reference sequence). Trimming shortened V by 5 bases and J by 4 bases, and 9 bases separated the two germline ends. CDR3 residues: CASSQTGYEQYF. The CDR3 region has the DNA TGTGCCAGCAGCCAAACAGGTTACGAGCAGTACTTC.

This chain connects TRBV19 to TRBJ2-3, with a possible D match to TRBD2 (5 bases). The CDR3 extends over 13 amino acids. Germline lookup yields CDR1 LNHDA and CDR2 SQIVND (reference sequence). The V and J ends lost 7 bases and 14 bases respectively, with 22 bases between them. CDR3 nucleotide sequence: TGTGCCAGTAACTCGCAGCGCCGGGATCTGTTGTATTTT. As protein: CASNSQRRDLLYF. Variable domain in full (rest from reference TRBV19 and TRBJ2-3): DGGITQSPKYLFRKEGQNVTLSCEQNLNHDAMYWYRQDPGQGLRLIYYSQIVNDFQKGDIAEGYSVSREKKESFPLTVTSAQKNPTAFYLCASNSQRRDLLYFGPGTRLTVL.

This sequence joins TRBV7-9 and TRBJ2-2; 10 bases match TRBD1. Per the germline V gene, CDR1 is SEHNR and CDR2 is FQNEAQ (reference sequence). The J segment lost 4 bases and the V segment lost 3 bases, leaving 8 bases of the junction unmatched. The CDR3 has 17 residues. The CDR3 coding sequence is TGTGCCAGCAGCTTTGCGAGACAGGGGGCTGGCACCGGGGAGCTGTTTTTT. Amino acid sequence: CASSFARQGAGTGELFF.

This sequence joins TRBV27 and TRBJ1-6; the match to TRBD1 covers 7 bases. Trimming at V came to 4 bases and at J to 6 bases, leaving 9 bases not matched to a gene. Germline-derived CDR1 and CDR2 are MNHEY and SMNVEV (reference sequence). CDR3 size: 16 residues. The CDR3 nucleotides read TGTGCCAGCAGTTATCGAACCGGGACAGCTAATTCACCCCTCCACTTT. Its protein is CASSYRTGTANSPLHF.

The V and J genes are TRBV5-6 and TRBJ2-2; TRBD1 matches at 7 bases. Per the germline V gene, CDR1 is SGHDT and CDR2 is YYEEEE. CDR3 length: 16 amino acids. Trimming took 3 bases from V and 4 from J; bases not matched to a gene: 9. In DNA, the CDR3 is TGTGCCAGCAGCTCCTTGCAGGGGGTGGGCACCGGGGAGCTGTTTTTT. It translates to CASSSLQGVGTGELFF.

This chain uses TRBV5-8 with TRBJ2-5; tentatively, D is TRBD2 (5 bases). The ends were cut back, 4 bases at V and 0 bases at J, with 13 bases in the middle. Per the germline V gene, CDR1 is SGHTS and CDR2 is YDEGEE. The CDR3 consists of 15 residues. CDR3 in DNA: TGTGCCAGCAGCCTTAACGGGATGTACCAAGAGACCCAGTACTTC. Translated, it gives CASSLNGMYQETQYF.

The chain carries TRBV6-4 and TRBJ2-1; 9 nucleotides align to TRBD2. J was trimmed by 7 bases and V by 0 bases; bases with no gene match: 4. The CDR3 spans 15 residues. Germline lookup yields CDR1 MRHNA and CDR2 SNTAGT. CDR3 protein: CASSDSISGSNEQFF. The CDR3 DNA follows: TGTGCCAGCAGTGACTCGATTAGCGGGAGTAATGAGCAGTTCTTC.

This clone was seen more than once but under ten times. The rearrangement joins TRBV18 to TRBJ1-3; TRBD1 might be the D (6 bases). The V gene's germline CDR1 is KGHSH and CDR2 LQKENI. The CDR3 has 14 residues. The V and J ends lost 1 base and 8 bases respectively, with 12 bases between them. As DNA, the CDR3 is TGTGCCAGCTCACCACTGTCAGGGGCGGACACCATATATTTT. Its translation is CASSPLSGADTIYF.

As DNA, the CDR3 is TGTGCCACCCTGTGGGCAGGGGGTACAGATACGCAGTATTTT. Residues: CATLWAGGTDTQYF. The V and J genes are TRBV2 and TRBJ2-3, with 7 bases matching TRBD1. There are 14 residues in the CDR3. The germline V gene encodes CDR1 SNHLY and CDR2 FYNNEI. Unmatched junction bases numbered 10, after V lost 10 bases and J lost 3 bases.

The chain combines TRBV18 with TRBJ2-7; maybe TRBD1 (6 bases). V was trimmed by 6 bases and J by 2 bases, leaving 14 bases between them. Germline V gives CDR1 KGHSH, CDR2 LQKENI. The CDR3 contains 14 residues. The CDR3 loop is CASSEQGVPYEQYF. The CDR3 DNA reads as TGTGCCAGCTCCGAACAGGGCGTTCCCTACGAGCAGTACTTC.

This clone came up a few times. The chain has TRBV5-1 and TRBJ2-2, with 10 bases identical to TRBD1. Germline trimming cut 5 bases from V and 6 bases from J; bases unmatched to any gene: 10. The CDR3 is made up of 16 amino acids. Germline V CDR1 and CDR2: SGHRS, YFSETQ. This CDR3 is CASSKPGQGFPGELFF. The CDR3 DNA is TGCGCCAGCAGTAAACCGGGACAGGGGTTTCCCGGGGAGCTGTTTTTT.

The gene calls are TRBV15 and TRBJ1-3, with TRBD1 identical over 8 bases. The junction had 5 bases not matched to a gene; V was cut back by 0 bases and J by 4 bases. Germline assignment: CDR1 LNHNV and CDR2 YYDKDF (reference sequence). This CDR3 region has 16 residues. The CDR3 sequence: CATSRDLTGAGNTIYF. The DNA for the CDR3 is TGTGCCACCAGCAGAGATTTGACAGGGGCGGGAAACACCATATATTTT. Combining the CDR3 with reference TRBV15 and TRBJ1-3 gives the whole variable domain DAMVIQNPRYQVTQFGKPVTLSCSQTLNHNVMYWYQQKSSQAPKLLFHYYDKDFNNEADTPDNFQSRRPNTSFCFLDIRSPGLGDTAMYLCATSRDLTGAGNTIYFGEGSWLTVV.

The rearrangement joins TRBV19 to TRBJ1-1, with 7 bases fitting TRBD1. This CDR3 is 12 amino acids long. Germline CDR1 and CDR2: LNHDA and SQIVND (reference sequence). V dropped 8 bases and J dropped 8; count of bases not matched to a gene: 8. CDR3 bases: TGTGCCAGTTCAAGCGACAGGGTCGAAGCTTTCTTT. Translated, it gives CASSSDRVEAFF.

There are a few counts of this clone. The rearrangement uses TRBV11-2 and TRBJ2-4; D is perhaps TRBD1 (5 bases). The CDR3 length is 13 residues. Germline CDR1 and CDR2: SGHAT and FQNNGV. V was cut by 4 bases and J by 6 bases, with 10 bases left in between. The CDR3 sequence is CASSSGLGNIQYF. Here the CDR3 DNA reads TGTGCCAGCAGCTCAGGGTTAGGAAACATTCAGTACTTC.

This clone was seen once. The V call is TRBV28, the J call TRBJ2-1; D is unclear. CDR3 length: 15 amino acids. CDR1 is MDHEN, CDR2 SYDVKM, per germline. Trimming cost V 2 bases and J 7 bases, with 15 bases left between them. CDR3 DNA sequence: TGTGCCAGCAGTTTAGTCTCTCCCAGCGTTAATGAGCAGTTCTTC. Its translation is CASSLVSPSVNEQFF.

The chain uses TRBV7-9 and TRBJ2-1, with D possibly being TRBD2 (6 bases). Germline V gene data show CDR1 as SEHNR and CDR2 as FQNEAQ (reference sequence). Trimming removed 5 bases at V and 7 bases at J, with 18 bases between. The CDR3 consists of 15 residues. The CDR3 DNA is TGTGCCAGCAGCCTCGATTTGGGACTTTTAAATGAGCAGTTCTTC. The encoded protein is CASSLDLGLLNEQFF. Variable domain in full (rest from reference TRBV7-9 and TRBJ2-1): DTGVSQNPRHKITKRGQNVTFRCDPISEHNRLYWYRQTLGQGPEFLTYFQNEAQLEKSRLLSDRFSAERPKGSFSTLEIQRTEQGDSAMYLCASSLDLGLLNEQFFGPGTRLTVL.

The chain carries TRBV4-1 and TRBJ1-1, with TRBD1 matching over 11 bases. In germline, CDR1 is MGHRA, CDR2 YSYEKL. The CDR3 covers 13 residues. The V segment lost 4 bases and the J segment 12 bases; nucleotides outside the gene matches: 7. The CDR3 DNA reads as TGCGCCAGCAGCCGGCCCGGGACAGGGGGGTCTTTCTTT. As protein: CASSRPGTGGSFF.

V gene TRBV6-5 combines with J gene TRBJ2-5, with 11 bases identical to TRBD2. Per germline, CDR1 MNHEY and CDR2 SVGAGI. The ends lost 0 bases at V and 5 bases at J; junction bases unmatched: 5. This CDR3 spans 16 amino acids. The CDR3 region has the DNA TGTGCCAGCAGTTACTCGCTAGCGGGAGGTGGGGAGACCCAGTACTTC. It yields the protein CASSYSLAGGGETQYF.

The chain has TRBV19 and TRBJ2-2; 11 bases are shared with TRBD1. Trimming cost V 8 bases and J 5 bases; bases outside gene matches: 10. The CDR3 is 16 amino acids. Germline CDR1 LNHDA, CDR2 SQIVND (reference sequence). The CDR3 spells CASSLPGTGGTGELFF. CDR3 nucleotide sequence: TGTGCCAGTTCCCTGCCCGGGACAGGGGGAACCGGGGAGCTGTTTTTT.

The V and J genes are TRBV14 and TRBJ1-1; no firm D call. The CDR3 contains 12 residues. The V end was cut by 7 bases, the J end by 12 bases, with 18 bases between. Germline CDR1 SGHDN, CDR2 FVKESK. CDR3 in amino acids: CASTSSPQRTFF. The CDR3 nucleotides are TGTGCCAGCACCTCGAGCCCCCAGCGTACTTTCTTT.

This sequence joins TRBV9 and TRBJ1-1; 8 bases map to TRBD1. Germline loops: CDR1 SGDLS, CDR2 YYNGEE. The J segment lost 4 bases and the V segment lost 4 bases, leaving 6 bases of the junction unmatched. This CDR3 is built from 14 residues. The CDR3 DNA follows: TGTGCCAGCAGCTCCGACGGACAGGGCACTGAAGCTTTCTTT. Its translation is CASSSDGQGTEAFF. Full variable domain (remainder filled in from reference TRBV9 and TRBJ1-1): DSGVTQTPKHLITATGQRVTLRCSPRSGDLSVYWYQQSLDQGLQFLIQYYNGEERAKGNILERFSAQQFPDLHSELNLSSLELGDSALYFCASSSDGQGTEAFFGQGTRLTVV.